This entry lists 5 T cell receptor beta chains sequenced from one sample in a study of blood T cell repertoires in COVID-19 (dated by TCRdb to 2019 to 2021). Libraries came from the immunoSEQ multiplex PCR assay. TCRdb mirrors the immuneACCESS table, restricted to in-frame sequences. Some clones are absent from its copies; in checked studies, under half trace to an unresolved V gene, and the reason for the others is unknown. Counted in this sample were around 330,000 clones; approximately 90% of them appeared once. Approximately 4% of the sample is in the top ten clones. Sequencing was performed on peripheral blood. The receptors here all came from a woman aged 50 to 60 with active or convalescent COVID-19.

The chain carries TRBV2 and TRBJ1-5; no reliable D call. The CDR3 loop spans 14 amino acids. With 6 bases removed from V and 5 bases from J, the gap between germline ends came to 14 bases. Germline V lookup: CDR1 SNHLY, CDR2 FYNNEI. CDR3 sequence (DNA): TGTGCCAGCAGCGTACAAGGGAGGGATCAGCCCCAGCATTTT. Protein product: CASSVQGRDQPQHF.

The chain employs TRBV3-1 (or the pseudogene TRBV3-2) and TRBJ1-2; D uncertain. The CDR3 extends over 14 amino acids. The V and J ends lost 0 bases and 8 bases respectively, with 13 bases between them. Germline-derived CDR1 and CDR2 are LGHDT and YNNKEL (reference sequence). CDR3 in DNA: TGTGCCAGCAGCCAAGATCGGGAAGGGAGCGGCTACACCTTC. This encodes CASSQDREGSGYTF.

The rearrangement links TRBV5-1 to TRBJ2-7; weak D call: TRBD2 (6 bases). Germline CDR1 SGHRS, CDR2 YFSETQ. This CDR3 spans 13 amino acids. Trimming shortened V by 5 bases and J by 5 bases, and 14 bases separated the two germline ends. The CDR3 nucleotides are TGCGCCAGCAGGTATCCCGGGAGTAACGAGCAGTACTTC. Its translation: CASRYPGSNEQYF.

The chain recombines TRBV2 with TRBJ2-7; 10 positions agree with TRBD2. The germline V gene encodes CDR1 SNHLY and CDR2 FYNNEI. The CDR3 is 15 residues long. V gave up 3 bases and J gave up 1 base; unmatched junction bases: 3. CDR3 in DNA: TGTGCCAGCAGTGAGGAGCGGGGGGGATCCTACGAGCAGTACTTC. This codes for CASSEERGGSYEQYF.

The chain joins TRBV4-3 to TRBJ1-5, with 8 bases identical to TRBD1. Germline trimming cut 0 bases from V and 4 bases from J; bases unmatched to any gene: 8. The CDR3 is made up of 17 amino acids. Germline CDR1 reads LGHNA; CDR2 reads YSLEER. For the CDR3, the DNA is TGCGCCAGCAGCCAAGATTTCGACGGGACAGGAAATCAGCCCCAGCATTTT. This codes for CASSQDFDGTGNQPQHF.